The 16 T cell receptor beta chains listed next were all sequenced from one sample in a study of blood T cell repertoires in COVID-19. This table comes from immunoSEQ multiplex PCR, and its TCRdb copy is limited to in-frame clones, with some not included. The sample comprises around 300,000 clones, around nine tenths of which are singletons, and 1.5% to 2% rests with the top ten. The sequenced material came from PBMCs or T cells enriched from blood (not recorded which). The receptor set was obtained from a woman aged 60-75 years who had recovered from COVID-19.

V gene TRBV4-1 combines with J gene TRBJ1-4; TRBD1 might be the D (6 bases). This CDR3 has 15 residues. Germline CDR1 MGHRA, CDR2 YSYEKL. The V end was cut by 2 bases, the J end by 6 bases, with 13 bases between. As DNA, the CDR3 is TGCGCCAGCAGCCAAACAGGGATGAGTGATGAAAAACTGTTTTTT. Amino acid sequence: CASSQTGMSDEKLFF.

The rearrangement uses TRBV7-3 and TRBJ2-3, with 13 positions matching TRBD2. CDR3 length equals 16 residues. CDR1 SGHTA and CDR2 FQGTGA come from the germline V gene. J was trimmed by 0 bases and V by 5 bases; bases with no gene match: 2. The CDR3 spells CASSQGLAGSTDTQYF. The CDR3 DNA follows: TGTGCCAGCAGCCAGGGACTAGCGGGAAGCACAGATACGCAGTATTTT.

This sequence joins TRBV12-2 and TRBJ2-7; TRBD2 was called by the table and not checked on the DNA. TRBV12-2 is reported as a pseudogene. This CDR3 is 16 amino acids long. CDR3 sequence (DNA): TGTGCAAGTCGCTTAGCGGGGAAGGGCGGGGAGTACGAGCAGTACTTC. Residues: CASRLAGKGGEYEQYF.

This chain links TRBV5-1 with TRBJ1-1; D possibly corresponds to TRBD1 (6 bases). CDR1 is SGHRS, CDR2 YFSETQ, per germline. V lost 2 bases, J lost 6 bases, and 17 bases lay in between. There are 15 residues in the CDR3. The CDR3 protein is CASSLIRARGSEAFF. The CDR3 DNA is TGCGCCAGCAGCTTAATCAGGGCAAGGGGGTCTGAAGCTTTCTTT. The variable domain in full, with the rest retrieved from reference TRBV5-1 and TRBJ1-1, is KAGVTQTPRYLIKTRGQQVTLSCSPISGHRSVSWYQQTPGQGLQFLFEYFSETQRNKGNFPGRFSGRQFSNSRSEMNVSTLELGDSALYLCASSLIRARGSEAFFGQGTRLTVV.

The chain uses TRBV24-1 and TRBJ2-3, with D perhaps matching TRBD1 (6 bases). The ends were cut back, 3 bases at V and 9 bases at J, with 15 bases in the middle. Germline values: CDR1 KGHDR, CDR2 SFDVKD. The CDR3 spans 14 residues. The CDR3 loop is CATSDPGQSATQYF. CDR3 bases: TGTGCCACCAGTGATCCCGGACAGTCAGCGACGCAGTATTTT.

The chain carries TRBV27 and TRBJ1-1, with D perhaps matching TRBD1 (5 bases). The V end was cut by 0 bases, the J end by 4 bases, with 6 bases between. Per the germline V gene, CDR1 is MNHEY and CDR2 is SMNVEV (reference sequence). The CDR3 loop spans 13 amino acids. The CDR3 region is CASSLSQGTEAFF. The CDR3, as DNA: TGTGCCAGCAGTTTATCCCAGGGCACTGAAGCTTTCTTT.

The V gene is TRBV27, the J gene TRBJ2-3, with TRBD1 identical over 7 bases. The length of the CDR3 is 13 residues. V gave up 5 bases and J gave up 4 bases; unmatched junction bases: 3. Germline V lookup: CDR1 MNHEY, CDR2 SMNVEV (reference sequence). CDR3 protein: CASSPQGADTQYF. The CDR3 nucleotides are TGTGCCAGCAGTCCTCAGGGGGCAGATACGCAGTATTTT.

The rearrangement links TRBV11-2 to TRBJ2-3; 7 nucleotides line up with TRBD1. This CDR3 is built from 14 residues. Germline values: CDR1 SGHAT, CDR2 FQNNGV. Unmatched junction bases numbered 2, after V lost 3 bases and J lost 2 bases. CDR3 nucleotide sequence: TGTGCCAGCAGCTTGGACAGGTACACAGATACGCAGTATTTT. It codes for CASSLDRYTDTQYF. The whole variable domain, filled in from reference TRBV11-2 and TRBJ2-3, reads EAGVAQSPRYKIIEKRQSVAFWCNPISGHATLYWYQQILGQGPKLLIQFQNNGVVDDSQLPKDRFSAERLKGVDSTLKIQPAKLEDSAVYLCASSLDRYTDTQYFGPGTRLTVL.

The chain joins TRBV5-1 to TRBJ2-1; 8 bases map to TRBD1. The V gene end was trimmed by 0 bases and the J gene end by 1 base; junction bases not matched to a gene: 3. Germline values: CDR1 SGHRS, CDR2 YFSETQ. The CDR3 totals 16 residues. CDR3 sequence (DNA): TGCGCCAGCAGCTTGGGGACAGGGAGGTCCTACAATGAGCAGTTCTTC. Amino acid sequence: CASSLGTGRSYNEQFF.

In its sample, this clone was seen a few times. Within the sample, other DNA sequences also encode this same CDR3. V gene TRBV5-1 combines with J gene TRBJ2-7; D is possibly TRBD2 (6 bases). V gave up 0 bases and J gave up 0 bases, with 10 bases separating them. The V gene's germline CDR1 is SGHRS and CDR2 YFSETQ. The CDR3 covers 15 residues. CDR3 DNA: TGCGCCAGCAGCTTGGCGGCGGGGAGCTCCTACGAGCAGTACTTC. This translates into CASSLAAGSSYEQYF.

The gene calls are TRBV9 and TRBJ2-1, with TRBD2 matching over 8 bases. Trimming at V came to 3 bases and at J to 1 base, leaving 3 bases not matched to a gene. This CDR3 has 15 residues. CDR1 is SGDLS and CDR2 is YYNGEE in the germline V gene. DNA for the CDR3: TGTGCCAGCAGCGCGTCTAGCGGGTCCTACAATGAGCAGTTCTTC. Amino acids: CASSASSGSYNEQFF.

The V and J genes are TRBV28 and TRBJ1-5; TRBD1 agrees at 10 bases. CDR1 and CDR2 (germline): MDHEN, SYDVKM. The CDR3 is made up of 16 amino acids. V gave up 4 bases and J gave up 6 bases; unmatched junction bases: 9. The CDR3 spells CASSSAGTGVIQPQHF. The CDR3 DNA sequence: TGTGCCAGCAGTTCTGCCGGGACAGGGGTAATTCAGCCCCAGCATTTT.

Concerning this clone itself: The sample has other DNA sequences that encode this CDR3 too. The chain carries TRBV6-5 and TRBJ2-2; 12 nucleotides agree with TRBD2. The germline V gene encodes CDR1 MNHEY and CDR2 SVGAGI. J lost 4 bases, V lost 3 bases, and 3 bases had no gene match. The CDR3 has 16 amino acids. This chain's CDR3 is CASSYLLAGGTGELFF. Here the CDR3 DNA reads TGTGCCAGCAGTTATCTACTAGCGGGAGGCACCGGGGAGCTGTTTTTT.

This chain uses TRBV7-9 with TRBJ2-5; TRBD2 aligns across 8 bases. The CDR3 is made up of 17 amino acids. Germline values: CDR1 SEHNR, CDR2 FQNEAQ (reference sequence). Unmatched junction bases numbered 7, after V lost 1 base and J lost 0 bases. DNA of the CDR3: TGTGCCAGCAGCTTAGGGCAAAGCGGGGGACACCAAGAGACCCAGTACTTC. Translated: CASSLGQSGGHQETQYF.

V usage is TRBV4-2 and J usage is TRBJ2-1, with TRBD1 identical over 7 bases. Germline values: CDR1 LGHNA, CDR2 YNFKEQ. There are 16 residues in the CDR3. The junction had 8 bases not matched to a gene; V was cut back by 5 bases and J by 1 base. CDR3 coding DNA: TGTGCCAGCAGCACCCGGACAGGCGGATCCTACAATGAGCAGTTCTTC. Protein sequence: CASSTRTGGSYNEQFF.

This chain links TRBV7-9 with TRBJ1-1; no firm D call. Germline lookup yields CDR1 SEHNR and CDR2 FQNEAQ (reference sequence). With 4 bases removed from V and 5 bases from J, the gap between germline ends came to 8 bases. The CDR3 extends over 12 amino acids. The CDR3 region is CASSSSVTEAFF. CDR3 in DNA: TGTGCCAGCAGCTCGAGTGTTACTGAAGCTTTCTTT.